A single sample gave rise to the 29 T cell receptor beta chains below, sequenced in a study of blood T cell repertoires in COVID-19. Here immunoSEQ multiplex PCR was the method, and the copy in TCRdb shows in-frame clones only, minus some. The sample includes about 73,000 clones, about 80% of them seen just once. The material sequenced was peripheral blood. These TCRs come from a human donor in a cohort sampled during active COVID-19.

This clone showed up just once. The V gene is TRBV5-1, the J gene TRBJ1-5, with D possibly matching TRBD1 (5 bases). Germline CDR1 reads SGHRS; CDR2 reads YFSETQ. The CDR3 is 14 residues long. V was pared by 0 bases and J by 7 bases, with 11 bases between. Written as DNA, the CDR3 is TGCGCCAGCAGCTTGGAGGGGATGGGACAGCCCCAGCATTTT. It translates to CASSLEGMGQPQHF. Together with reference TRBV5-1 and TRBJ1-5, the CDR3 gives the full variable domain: KAGVTQTPRYLIKTRGQQVTLSCSPISGHRSVSWYQQTPGQGLQFLFEYFSETQRNKGNFPGRFSGRQFSNSRSEMNVSTLELGDSALYLCASSLEGMGQPQHFGDGTRLSIL.

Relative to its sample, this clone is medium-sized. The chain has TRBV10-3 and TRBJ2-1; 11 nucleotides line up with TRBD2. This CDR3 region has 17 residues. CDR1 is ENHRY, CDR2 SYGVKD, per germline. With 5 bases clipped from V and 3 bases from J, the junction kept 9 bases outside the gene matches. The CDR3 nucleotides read TGTGCCATCAGTTACTCCGGGACTAGCGGCATCTACAATGAGCAGTTCTTC. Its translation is CAISYSGTSGIYNEQFF.

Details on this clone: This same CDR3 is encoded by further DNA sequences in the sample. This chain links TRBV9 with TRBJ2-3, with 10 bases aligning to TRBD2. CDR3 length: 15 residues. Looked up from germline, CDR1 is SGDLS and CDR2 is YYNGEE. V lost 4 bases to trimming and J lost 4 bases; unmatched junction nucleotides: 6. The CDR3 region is CASSLGLASSDTQYF. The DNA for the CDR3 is TGTGCCAGCAGCCTGGGACTAGCGTCGTCAGATACGCAGTATTTT.

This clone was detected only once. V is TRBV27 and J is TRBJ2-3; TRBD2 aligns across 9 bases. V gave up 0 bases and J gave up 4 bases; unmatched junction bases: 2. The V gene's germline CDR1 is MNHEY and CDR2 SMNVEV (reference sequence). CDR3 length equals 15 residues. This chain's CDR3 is CASSLSAGGADTQYF. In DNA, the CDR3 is TGTGCCAGCAGTTTATCAGCGGGGGGCGCAGATACGCAGTATTTT.

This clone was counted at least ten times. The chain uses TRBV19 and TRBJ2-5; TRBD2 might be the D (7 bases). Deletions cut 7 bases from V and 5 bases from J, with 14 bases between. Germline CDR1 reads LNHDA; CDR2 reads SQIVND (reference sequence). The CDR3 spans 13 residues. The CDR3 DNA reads TGTGCCAGTACCCGGGGGGCCGGGGAGACCCAGTACTTC. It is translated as CASTRGAGETQYF.

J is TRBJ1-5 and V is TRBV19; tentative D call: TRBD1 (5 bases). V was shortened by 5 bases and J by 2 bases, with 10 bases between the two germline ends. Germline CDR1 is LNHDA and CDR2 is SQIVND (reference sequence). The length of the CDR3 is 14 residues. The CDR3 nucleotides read TGTGCCAGTAGTTCTAGGGGTGGCAATCAGCCCCAGCATTTT. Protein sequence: CASSSRGGNQPQHF.

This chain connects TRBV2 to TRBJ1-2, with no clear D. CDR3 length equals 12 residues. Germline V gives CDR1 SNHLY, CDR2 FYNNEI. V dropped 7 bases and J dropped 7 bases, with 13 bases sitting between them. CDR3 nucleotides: TGTGCCAGCATGGAGGGAACGGTTGGCTACACCTTC. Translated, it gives CASMEGTVGYTF.

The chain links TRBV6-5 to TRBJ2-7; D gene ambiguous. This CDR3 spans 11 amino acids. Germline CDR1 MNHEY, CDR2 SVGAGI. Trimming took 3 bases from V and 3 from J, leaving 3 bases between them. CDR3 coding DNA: TGTGCCAGCAGTTATAACTACGAGCAGTACTTC. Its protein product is CASSYNYEQYF.

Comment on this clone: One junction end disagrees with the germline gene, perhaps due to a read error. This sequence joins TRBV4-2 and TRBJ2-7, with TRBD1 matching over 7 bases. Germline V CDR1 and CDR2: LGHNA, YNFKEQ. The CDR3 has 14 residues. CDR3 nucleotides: TGTGCCAGCAGCGAAGACAGGGCTTACTACGAGCAGTACTTC. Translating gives CASSEDRAYYEQYF.

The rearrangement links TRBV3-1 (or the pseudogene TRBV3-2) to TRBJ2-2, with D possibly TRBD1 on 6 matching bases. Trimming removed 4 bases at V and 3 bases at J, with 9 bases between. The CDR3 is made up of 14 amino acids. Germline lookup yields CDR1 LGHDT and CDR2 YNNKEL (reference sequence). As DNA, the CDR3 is TGTGCCAGCAGCCGGGACACCTACACCGGGGAGCTGTTTTTT. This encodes CASSRDTYTGELFF.

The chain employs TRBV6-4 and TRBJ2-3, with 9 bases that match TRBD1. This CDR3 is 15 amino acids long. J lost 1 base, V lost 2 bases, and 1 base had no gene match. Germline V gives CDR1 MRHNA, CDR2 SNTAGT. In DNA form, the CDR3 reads TGTGCCAGCAGTGACGGGGACAGGGGCACAGATACGCAGTATTTT. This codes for CASSDGDRGTDTQYF.

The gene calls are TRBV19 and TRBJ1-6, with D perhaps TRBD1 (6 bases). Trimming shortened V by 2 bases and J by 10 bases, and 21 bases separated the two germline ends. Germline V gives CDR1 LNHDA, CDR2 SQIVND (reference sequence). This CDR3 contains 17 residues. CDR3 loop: CASSISSQGPRGSPLHF. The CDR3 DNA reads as TGTGCCAGTAGTATATCTTCCCAGGGGCCTCGAGGATCACCCCTCCACTTT. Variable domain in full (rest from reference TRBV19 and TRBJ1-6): DGGITQSPKYLFRKEGQNVTLSCEQNLNHDAMYWYRQDPGQGLRLIYYSQIVNDFQKGDIAEGYSVSREKKESFPLTVTSAQKNPTAFYLCASSISSQGPRGSPLHFGNGTRLTVT.

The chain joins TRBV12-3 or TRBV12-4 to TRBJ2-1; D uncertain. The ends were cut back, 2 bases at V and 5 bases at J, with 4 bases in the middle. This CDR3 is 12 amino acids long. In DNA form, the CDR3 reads TGTGCCAGCAGTTTAAACAACAATGAGCAGTTCTTC. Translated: CASSLNNNEQFF.

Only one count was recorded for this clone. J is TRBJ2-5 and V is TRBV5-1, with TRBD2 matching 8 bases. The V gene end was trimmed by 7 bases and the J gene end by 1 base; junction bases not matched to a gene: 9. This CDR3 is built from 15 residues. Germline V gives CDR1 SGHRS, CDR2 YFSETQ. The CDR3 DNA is TGCGCCAGCGCTCCGGGAGGGGGGGCCCAAGAGACCCAGTACTTC. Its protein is CASAPGGGAQETQYF.

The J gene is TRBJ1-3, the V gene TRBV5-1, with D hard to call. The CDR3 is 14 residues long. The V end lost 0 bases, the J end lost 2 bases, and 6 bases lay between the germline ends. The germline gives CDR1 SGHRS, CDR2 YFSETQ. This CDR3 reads CASSLGTPGNTIYF. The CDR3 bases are TGCGCCAGCAGCTTGGGGACTCCTGGAAACACCATATATTTT.

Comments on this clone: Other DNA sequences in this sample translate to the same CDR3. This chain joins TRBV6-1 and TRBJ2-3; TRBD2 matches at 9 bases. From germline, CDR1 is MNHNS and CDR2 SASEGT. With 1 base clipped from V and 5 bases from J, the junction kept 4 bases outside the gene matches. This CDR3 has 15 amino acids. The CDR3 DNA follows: TGTGCCAGCAGTGAAGGTAGCGGGGGTCAAGATACGCAGTATTTT. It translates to CASSEGSGGQDTQYF.

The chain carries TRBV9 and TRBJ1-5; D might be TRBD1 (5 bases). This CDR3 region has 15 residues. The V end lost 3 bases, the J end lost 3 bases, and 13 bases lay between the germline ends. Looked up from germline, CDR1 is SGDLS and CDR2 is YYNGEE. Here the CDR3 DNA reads TGTGCCAGCAGCGCGCAGGGATTGGACAATCAGCCCCAGCATTTT. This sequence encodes CASSAQGLDNQPQHF.

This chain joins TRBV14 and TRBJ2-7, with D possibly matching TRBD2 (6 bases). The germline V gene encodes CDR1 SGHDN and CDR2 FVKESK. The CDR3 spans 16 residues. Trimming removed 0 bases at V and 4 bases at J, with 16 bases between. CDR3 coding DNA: TGTGCCAGCAGCCAAGACGAGTTGGCGGGGAGATACGAGCAGTACTTC. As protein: CASSQDELAGRYEQYF. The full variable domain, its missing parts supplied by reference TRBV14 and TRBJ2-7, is EAGVTQFPSHSVIEKGQTVTLRCDPISGHDNLYWYRRVMGKEIKFLLHFVKESKQDESGMPNNRFLAERTGGTYSTLKVQPAELEDSGVYFCASSQDELAGRYEQYFGPGTRLTVT.

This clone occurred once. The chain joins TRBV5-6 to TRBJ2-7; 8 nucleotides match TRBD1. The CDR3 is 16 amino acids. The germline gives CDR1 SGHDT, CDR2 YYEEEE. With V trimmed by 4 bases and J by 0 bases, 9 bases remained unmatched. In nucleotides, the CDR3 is TGTGCCAGCAGCCTGGGATTGGGACAGGACTCCTACGAGCAGTACTTC. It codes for CASSLGLGQDSYEQYF.

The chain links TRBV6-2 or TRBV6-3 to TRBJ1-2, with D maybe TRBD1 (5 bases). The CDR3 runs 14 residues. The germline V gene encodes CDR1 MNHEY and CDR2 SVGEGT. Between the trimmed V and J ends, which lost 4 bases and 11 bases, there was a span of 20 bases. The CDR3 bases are TGTGCCAGCAGTTTCCTCTCACCCGGAGGGGAATACACCTTC. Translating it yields CASSFLSPGGEYTF.

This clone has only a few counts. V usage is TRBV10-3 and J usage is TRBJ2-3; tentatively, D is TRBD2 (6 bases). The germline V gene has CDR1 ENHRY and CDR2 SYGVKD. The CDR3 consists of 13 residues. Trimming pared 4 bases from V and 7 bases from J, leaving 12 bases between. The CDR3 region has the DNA TGTGCCATCAGTGTGAACCGGGACTATACGCAGTATTTT. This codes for CAISVNRDYTQYF.

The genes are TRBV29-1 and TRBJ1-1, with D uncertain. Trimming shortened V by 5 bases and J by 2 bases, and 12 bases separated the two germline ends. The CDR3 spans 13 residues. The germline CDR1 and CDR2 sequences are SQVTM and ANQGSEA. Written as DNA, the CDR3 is TGCAGCGTTTGGAGCGCCTTCAACACTGAAGCTTTCTTT. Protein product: CSVWSAFNTEAFF.

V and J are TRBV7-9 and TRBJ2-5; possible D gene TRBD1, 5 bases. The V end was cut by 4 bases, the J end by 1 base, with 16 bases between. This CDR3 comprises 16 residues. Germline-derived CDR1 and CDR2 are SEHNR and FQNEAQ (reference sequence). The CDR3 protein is CASSWWGPRVQETQYF. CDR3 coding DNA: TGTGCCAGCAGCTGGTGGGGCCCCCGAGTCCAAGAGACCCAGTACTTC.

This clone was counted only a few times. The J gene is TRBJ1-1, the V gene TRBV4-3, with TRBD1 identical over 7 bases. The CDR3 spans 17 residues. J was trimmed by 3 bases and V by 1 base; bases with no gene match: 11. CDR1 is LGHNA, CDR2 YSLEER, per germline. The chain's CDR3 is CASSQAPGGGVDTEAFF. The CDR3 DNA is TGCGCCAGCAGCCAAGCCCCCGGAGGGGGCGTCGACACTGAAGCTTTCTTT.

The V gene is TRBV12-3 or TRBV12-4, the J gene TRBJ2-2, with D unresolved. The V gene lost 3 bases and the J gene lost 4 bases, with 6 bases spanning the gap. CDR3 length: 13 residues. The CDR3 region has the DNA TGTGCCAGCAGTTTGGCCCGCACCGGGGAGCTGTTTTTT. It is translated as CASSLARTGELFF.

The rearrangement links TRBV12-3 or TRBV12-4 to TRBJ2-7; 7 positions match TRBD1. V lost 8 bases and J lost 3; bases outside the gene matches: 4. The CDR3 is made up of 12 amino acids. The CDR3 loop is CASGQEYYEQYF. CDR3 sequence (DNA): TGTGCCAGCGGACAGGAGTACTACGAGCAGTACTTC.

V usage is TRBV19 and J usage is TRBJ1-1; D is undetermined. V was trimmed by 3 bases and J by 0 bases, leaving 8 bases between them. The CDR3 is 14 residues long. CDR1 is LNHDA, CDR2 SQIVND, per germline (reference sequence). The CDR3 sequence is CASSIFGLNTEAFF. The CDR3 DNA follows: TGTGCCAGTAGTATCTTCGGTCTGAACACTGAAGCTTTCTTT.

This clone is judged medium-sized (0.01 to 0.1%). The CDR3 DNA sequence: TGCAGCGTTGAAGGCGGGGAACCTAACAATGAGCAGTTCTTC. It yields the protein CSVEGGEPNNEQFF. V is TRBV29-1 and J is TRBJ2-1, with D tentatively TRBD2 (6 bases). The germline V and J ends were trimmed by 1 base and 5 bases, with 12 bases remaining between them. CDR3 length: 14 residues. Per germline, CDR1 SQVTM and CDR2 ANQGSEA.

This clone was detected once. The CDR3 DNA reads TGTGCCAGCAGCCGAAATTCGGGGGGAGCACCTTACTTC. Translating gives CASSRNSGGAPYF. The genes are TRBV7-8 and TRBJ2-7; TRBD2 matches at 7 bases. CDR3 size: 13 residues. V was pared by 5 bases and J by 13 bases, with 14 bases of the junction left unmatched. The germline gives CDR1 SGHVS, CDR2 FQNEAQ.